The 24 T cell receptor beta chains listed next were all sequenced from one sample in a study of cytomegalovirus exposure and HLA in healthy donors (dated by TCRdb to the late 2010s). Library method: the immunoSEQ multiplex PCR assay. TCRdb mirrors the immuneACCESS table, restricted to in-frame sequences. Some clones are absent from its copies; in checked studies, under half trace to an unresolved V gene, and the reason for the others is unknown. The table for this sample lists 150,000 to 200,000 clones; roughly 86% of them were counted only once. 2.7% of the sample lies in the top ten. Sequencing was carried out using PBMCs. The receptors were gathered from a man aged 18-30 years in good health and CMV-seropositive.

CDR3 residues: CASSYSSASYEQYF. CDR3 sequence (DNA): TGTGCCAGCAGTTATAGTAGTGCCTCCTACGAGCAGTACTTC. V usage is TRBV6-5 and J usage is TRBJ2-7, with D unclear. The V end was cut by 3 bases, the J end by 0 bases, with 9 bases between. There are 14 residues in the CDR3. Germline values: CDR1 MNHEY, CDR2 SVGAGI.

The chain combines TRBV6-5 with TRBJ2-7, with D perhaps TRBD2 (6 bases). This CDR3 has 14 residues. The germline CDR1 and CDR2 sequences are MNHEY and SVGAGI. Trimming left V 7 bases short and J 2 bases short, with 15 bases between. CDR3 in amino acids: CASNPKGLPYEQYF. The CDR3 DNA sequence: TGTGCCAGCAATCCTAAGGGACTGCCCTACGAGCAGTACTTC.

In DNA form, the CDR3 reads TGTGCCTGGAGTGTACTCGCCTACGAGCAGTACTTC. Its protein is CAWSVLAYEQYF. The chain is built from TRBV30 and TRBJ2-7, with no clear D. Germline V gives CDR1 GTSNPN, CDR2 SVGIG (reference sequence). The CDR3 is 12 amino acids. Trimming took 0 bases from V and 2 from J, leaving 5 bases between them.

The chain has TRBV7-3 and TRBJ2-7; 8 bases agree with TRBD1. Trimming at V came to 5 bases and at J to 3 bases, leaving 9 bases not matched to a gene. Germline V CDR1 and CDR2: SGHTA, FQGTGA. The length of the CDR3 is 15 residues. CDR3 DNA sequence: TGTGCCAGCAGCGTCGAGGGGACAGGTAACTACGAGCAGTACTTC. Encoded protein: CASSVEGTGNYEQYF.

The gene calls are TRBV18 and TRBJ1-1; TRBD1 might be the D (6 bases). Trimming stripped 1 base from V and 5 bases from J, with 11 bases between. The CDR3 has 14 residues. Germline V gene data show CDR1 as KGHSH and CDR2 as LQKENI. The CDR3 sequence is CASSPRGGRTEAFF. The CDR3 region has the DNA TGTGCCAGCTCACCACGGGGGGGGCGGACTGAAGCTTTCTTT. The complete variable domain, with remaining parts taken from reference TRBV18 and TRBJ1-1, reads NAGVMQNPRHLVRRRGQEARLRCSPMKGHSHVYWYRQLPEEGLKFMVYLQKENIIDESGMPKERFSAEFPKEGPSILRIQQVVRGDSAAYFCASSPRGGRTEAFFGQGTRLTVV.

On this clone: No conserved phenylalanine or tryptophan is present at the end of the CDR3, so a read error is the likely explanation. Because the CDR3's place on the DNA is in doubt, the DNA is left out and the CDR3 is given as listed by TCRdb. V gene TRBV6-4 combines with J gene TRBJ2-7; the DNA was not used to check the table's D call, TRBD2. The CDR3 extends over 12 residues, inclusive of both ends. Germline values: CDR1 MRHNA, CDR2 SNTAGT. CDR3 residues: CASSPPRTRHLS.

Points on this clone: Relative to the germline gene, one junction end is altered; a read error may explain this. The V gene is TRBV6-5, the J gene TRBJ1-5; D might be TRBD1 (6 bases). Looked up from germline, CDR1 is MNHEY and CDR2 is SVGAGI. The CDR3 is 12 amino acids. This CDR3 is CVVREGGGSQHF. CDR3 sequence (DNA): TGCGTAGTACGGGAGGGGGGTGGGTCCCAGCATTTT.

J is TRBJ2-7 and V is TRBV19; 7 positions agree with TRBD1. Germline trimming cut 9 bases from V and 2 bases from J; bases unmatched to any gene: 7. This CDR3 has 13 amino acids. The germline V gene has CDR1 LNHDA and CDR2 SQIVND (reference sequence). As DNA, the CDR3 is TGTGCCAGACACAAACAGGGGCCCTACGAGCAGTACTTC. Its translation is CARHKQGPYEQYF.

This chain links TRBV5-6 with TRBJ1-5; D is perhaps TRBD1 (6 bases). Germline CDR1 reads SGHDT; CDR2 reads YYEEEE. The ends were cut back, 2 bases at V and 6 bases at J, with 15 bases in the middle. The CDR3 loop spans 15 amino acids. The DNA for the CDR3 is TGTGCCAGCAGCTTAGGGGGTCCCCTCGGTCAGCCCCAGCATTTT. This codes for CASSLGGPLGQPQHF.

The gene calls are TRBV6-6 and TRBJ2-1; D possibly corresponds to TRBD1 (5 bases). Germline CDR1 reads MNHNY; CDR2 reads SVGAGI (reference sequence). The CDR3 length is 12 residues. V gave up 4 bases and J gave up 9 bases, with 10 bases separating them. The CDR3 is CASSLGHREQFF. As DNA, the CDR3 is TGTGCCAGCAGTTTAGGACACCGTGAGCAGTTCTTC.

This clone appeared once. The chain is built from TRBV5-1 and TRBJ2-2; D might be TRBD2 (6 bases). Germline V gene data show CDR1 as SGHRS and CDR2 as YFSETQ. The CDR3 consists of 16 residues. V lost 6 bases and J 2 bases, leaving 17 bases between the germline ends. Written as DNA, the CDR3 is TGCGCCAGCACCCTCTCACTGGGGGGTAACACCGGGGAGCTGTTTTTT. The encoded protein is CASTLSLGGNTGELFF.

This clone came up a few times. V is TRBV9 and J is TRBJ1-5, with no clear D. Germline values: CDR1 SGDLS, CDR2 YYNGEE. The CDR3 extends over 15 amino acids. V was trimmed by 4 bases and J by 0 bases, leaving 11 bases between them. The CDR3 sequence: CASSPGGYSNQPQHF. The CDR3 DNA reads TGTGCCAGCAGCCCGGGAGGATATAGCAATCAGCCCCAGCATTTT.

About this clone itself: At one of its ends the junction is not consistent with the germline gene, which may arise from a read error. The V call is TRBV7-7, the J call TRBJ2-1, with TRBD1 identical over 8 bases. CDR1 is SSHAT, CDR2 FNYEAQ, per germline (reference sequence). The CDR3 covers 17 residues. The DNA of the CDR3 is TGTGCTAGCAGCTTAGAATTGGGGGCAGGGGGCAAAAATGAGCAGTTCTTC. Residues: CASSLELGAGGKNEQFF. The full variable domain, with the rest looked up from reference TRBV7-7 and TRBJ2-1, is GAGVSQSPRYKVTKRGQDVTLRCDPISSHATLYWYQQALGQGPEFLTYFNYEAQPDKSGLPSDRFSAERPEGSISTLTIQRTEQRDSAMYRCASSLELGAGGKNEQFFGPGTRLTVL.

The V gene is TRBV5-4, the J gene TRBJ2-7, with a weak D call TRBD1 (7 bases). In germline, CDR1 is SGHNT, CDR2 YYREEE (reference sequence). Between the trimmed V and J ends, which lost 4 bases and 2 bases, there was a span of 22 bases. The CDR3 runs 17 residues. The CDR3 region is CASSRDVQGGAAYEQYF. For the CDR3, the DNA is TGTGCCAGCAGCCGAGACGTTCAGGGGGGCGCCGCCTACGAGCAGTACTTC.

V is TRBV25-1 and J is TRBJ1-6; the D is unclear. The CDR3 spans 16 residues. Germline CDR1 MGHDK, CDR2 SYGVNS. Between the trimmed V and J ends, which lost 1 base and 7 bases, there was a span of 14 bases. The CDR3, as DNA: TGTGCCAGCAGTGAATGGGTCGGCAGCGACAATTCACCCCTCCACTTT. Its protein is CASSEWVGSDNSPLHF.

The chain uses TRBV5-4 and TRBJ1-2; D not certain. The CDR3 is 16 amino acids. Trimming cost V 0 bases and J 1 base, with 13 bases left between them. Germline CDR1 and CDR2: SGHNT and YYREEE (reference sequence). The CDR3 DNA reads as TGTGCCAGCAGCTTGGTTGGCGGTTCGTATAACTATGGCTACACCTTC. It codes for CASSLVGGSYNYGYTF.

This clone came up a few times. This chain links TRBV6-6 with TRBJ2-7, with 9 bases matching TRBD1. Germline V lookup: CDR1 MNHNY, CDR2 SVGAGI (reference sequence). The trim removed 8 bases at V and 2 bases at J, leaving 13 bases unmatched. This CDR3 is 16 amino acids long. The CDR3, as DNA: TGTGCCAGCCATTACGAAAGGACAGGGGCCACCTACGAGCAGTACTTC. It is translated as CASHYERTGATYEQYF.

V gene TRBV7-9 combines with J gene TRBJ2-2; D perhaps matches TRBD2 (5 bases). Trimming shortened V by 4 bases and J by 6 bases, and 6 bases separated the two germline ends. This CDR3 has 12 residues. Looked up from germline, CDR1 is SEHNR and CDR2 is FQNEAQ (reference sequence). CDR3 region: CASSWESGELFF. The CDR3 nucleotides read TGTGCCAGCAGCTGGGAGTCCGGGGAGCTGTTTTTT.

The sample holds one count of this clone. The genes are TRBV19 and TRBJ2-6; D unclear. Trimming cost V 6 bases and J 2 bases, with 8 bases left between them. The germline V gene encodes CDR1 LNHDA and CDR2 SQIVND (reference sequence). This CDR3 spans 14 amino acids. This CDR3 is CASRGTAGANVLTF. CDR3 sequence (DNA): TGTGCCAGTAGGGGTACAGCTGGGGCCAACGTCCTGACTTTC.

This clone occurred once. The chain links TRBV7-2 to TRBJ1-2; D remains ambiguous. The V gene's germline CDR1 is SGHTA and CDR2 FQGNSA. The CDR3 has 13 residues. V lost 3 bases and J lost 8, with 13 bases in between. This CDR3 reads CASSFDSLWGYTF. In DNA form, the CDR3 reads TGTGCCAGCAGCTTCGATAGTTTGTGGGGCTACACCTTC.

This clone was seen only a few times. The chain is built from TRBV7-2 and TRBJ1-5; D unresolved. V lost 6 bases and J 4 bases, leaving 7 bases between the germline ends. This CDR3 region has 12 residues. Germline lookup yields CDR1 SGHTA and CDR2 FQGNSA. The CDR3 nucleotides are TGTGCCAGCAGTGGGAGAAATCAGCCCCAGCATTTT. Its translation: CASSGRNQPQHF. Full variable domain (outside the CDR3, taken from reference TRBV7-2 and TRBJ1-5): GAGVSQSPSNKVTEKGKDVELRCDPISGHTALYWYRQSLGQGLEFLIYFQGNSAPDKSGLPSDRFSAERTGGSVSTLTIQRTQQEDSAVYLCASSGRNQPQHFGDGTRLSIL.

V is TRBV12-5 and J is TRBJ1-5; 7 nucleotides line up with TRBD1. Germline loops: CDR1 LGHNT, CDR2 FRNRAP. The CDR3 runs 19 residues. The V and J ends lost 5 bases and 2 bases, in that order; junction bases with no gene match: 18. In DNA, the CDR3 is TGTGCTAGTGGTCTTCTTCCGGACGGACAGGTTAGAGGCAATCAGCCCCAGCATTTT. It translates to CASGLLPDGQVRGNQPQHF.

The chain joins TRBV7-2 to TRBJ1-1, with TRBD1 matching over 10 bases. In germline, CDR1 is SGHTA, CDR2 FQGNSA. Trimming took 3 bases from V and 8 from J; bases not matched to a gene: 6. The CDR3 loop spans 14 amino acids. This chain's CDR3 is CASSFIGTGVEAFF. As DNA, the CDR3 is TGTGCCAGCAGCTTCATAGGGACAGGGGTAGAAGCTTTCTTT.

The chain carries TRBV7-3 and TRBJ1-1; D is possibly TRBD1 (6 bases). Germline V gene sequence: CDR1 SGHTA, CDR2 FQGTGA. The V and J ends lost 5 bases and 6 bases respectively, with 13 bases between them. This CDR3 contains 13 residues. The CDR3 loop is CASSPRGPSEAFF. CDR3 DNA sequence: TGTGCCAGCAGCCCCAGGGGCCCCTCTGAAGCTTTCTTT.